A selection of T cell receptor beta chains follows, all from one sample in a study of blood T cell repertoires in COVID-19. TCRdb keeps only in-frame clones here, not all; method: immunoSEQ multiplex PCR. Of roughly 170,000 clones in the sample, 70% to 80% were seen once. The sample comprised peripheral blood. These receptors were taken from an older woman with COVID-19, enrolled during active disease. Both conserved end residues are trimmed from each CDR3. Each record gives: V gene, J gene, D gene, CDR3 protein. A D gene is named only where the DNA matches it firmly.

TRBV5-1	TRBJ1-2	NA	ASSPETGLRGYT
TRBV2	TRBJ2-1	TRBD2	ASKREGVNEQF
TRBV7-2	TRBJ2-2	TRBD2	ASSLVLAGGLSPGELF
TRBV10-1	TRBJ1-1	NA	ASSEGDPGTEAF
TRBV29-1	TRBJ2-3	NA	SVGRTNTQY
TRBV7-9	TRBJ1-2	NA	ASSFLAGGGYT
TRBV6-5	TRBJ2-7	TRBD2	ASNPSGRPYEQY
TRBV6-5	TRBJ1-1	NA	ASRIQEVAF
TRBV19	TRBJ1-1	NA	ASSPPVNTEAF
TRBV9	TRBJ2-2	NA	ASSAGALVGTGELF
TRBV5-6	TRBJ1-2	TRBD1	ASSPTGTGTGYGYT
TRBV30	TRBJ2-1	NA	AWSVQSEQF
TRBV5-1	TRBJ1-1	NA	ASSLGTVSNTEAF
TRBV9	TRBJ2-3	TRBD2	ASSVSGRAGDTQY
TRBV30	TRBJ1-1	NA	AWNQGRVAF
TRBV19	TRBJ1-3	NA	ASSMQGGSGNTIY